This T cell receptor (beta chain) was retrieved from a study of beta chain features in type 1 diabetes. Expressed TCRB transcripts were sequenced because the isolated RNA had all been reverse transcribed beforehand. Using immunoSEQ multiplex PCR, the repertoire was profiled, and TCRdb retains in-frame clones only, with some absent. The sample consists of roughly 500,000 clones, over 9.5% of them appearing once. V gave up 4 bases and J gave up 3 bases, with 17 bases separating them. The length of the CDR3 is 16 residues. The germline V gene encodes CDR1 MGHDK and CDR2 SYGVNS. This chain connects TRBV25-1 to TRBJ2-3, with D perhaps given as TRBD1 or TRBD2 (7 bases each). This receptor was obtained from a woman younger than 35 in good health. Sequencing used naive CD4+ T cells from blood. CDR3 protein: CASSGQGGRRTDTQYF. The CDR3 DNA is TGTGCCAGCAGTGGGCAGGGGGGGCGCAGGACAGATACGCAGTATTTT.